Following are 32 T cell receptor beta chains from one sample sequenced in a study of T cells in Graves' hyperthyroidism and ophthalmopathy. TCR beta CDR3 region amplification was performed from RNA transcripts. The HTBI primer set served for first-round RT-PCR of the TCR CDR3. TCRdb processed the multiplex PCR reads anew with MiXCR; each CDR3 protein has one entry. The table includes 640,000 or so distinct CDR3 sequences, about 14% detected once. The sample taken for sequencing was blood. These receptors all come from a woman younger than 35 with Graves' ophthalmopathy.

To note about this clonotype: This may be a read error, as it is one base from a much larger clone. CDR3 DNA: TGTGCCAGCAGTCCTGAATATGGACCGACGCCCAACGCACGAGCGCAGTATTTT. This sequence encodes CASSPEYGPTPNARAQYF. The chain couples TRBV28 to TRBJ2-3, with D uncertain. Trimming removed 5 bases from V and 10 bases from J, with 31 bases in between. The CDR3 consists of 18 residues. Germline V CDR1 and CDR2: MDHEN, SYDVKM.

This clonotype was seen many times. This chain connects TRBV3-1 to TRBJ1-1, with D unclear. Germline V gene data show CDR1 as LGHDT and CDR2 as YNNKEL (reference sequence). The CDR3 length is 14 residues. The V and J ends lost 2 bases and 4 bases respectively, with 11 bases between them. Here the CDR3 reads CASSQSLVGTEAFF. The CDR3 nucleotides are TGTGCCAGCAGCCAATCCCTGGTGGGCACTGAAGCTTTCTTT.

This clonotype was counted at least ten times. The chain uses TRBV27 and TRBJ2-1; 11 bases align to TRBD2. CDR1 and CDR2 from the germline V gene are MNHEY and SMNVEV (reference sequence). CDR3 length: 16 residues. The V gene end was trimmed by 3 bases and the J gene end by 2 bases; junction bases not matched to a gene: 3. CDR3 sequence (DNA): TGTGCCAGCAGTTTCGGGGGACTAGCGGCCTACAATGAGCAGTTCTTC. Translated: CASSFGGLAAYNEQFF.

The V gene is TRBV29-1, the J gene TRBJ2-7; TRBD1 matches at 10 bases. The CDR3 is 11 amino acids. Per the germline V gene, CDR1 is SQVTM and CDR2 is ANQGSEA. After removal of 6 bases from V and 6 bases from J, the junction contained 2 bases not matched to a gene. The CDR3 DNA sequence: TGCAGCGTGACAGGGGGCTTCGAGCAGTACTTC. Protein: CSVTGGFEQYF.

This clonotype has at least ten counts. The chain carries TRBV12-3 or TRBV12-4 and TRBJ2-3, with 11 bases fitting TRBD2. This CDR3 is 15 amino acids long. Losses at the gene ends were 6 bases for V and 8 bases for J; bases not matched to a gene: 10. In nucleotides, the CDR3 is TGTGCCAGCAGCTACCGTAGCGGGAGGGCCGGTACGCAGTATTTT. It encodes CASSYRSGRAGTQYF.

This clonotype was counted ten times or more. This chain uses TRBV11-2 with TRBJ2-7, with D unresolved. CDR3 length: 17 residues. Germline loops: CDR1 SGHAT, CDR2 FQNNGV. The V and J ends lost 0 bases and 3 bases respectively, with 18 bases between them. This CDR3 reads CASSLEKSFVSHYEQYF. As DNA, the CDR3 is TGTGCCAGCAGCTTAGAGAAAAGTTTCGTTTCCCACTACGAGCAGTACTTC.

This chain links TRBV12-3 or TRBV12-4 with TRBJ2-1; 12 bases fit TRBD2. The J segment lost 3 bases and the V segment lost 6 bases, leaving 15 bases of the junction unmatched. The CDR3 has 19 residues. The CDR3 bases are TGTGCCAGCAGCTGGGAAAGGGCTAGCGGGAGGGTATTCTACAATGAGCAGTTCTTC. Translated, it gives CASSWERASGRVFYNEQFF.

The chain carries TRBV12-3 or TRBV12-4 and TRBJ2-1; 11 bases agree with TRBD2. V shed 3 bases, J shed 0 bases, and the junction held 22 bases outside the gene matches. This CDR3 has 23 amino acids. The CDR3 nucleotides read TGTGCCAGCAGTTTGGGCCCAGTTGTAGGATCTAGCGGGAGGAGGAGCTCCTACAATGAGCAGTTCTTC. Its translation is CASSLGPVVGSSGRRSSYNEQFF.

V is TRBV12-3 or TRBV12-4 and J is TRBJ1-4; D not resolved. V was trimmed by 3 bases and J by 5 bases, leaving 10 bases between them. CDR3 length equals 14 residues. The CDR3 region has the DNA TGTGCCAGCAGTTTCGGAGCGGGAAATGAAAAACTGTTTTTT. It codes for CASSFGAGNEKLFF.

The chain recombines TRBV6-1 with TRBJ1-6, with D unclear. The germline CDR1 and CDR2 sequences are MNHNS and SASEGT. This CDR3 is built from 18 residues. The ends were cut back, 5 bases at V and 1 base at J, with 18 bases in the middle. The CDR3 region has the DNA TGTGCCAGCAGTCCGGGTCGGTGGCTTGGGTCCTATAATTCACCCCTCCACTTT. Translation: CASSPGRWLGSYNSPLHF.

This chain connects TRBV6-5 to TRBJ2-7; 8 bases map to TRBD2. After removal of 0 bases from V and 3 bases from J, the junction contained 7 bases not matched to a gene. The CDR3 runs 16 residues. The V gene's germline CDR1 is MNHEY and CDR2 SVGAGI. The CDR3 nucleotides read TGTGCCAGCAGTTACTCGCCTAGCGGGTTAGACTACGAGCAGTACTTC. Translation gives CASSYSPSGLDYEQYF.

The CDR3 loop is CASSYLDNYNEQFF. The CDR3 coding sequence is TGTGCCAGCAGTTACCTGGACAACTACAATGAGCAGTTCTTC. The gene calls are TRBV6-2 or TRBV6-3 and TRBJ2-1, with a tentative D call TRBD1 (5 bases). Germline CDR1 reads MNHEY; CDR2 reads SVGEGT. CDR3 size: 14 residues. V was pared by 2 bases and J by 3 bases, with 8 bases between.

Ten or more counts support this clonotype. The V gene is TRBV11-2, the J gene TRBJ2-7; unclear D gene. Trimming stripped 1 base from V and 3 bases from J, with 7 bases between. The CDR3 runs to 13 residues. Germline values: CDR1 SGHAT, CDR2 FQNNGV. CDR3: CASSLGGLYEQYF. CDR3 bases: TGTGCCAGCAGCTTAGGTGGGCTCTACGAGCAGTACTTC.

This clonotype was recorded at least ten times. The CDR3 spells CSAREAGGLADTQYF. The CDR3 DNA reads as TGCAGTGCTAGAGAGGCGGGAGGGCTCGCAGATACGCAGTATTTT. V is TRBV20-1 and J is TRBJ2-3; the match to TRBD2 covers 9 bases. Germline trimming cut 0 bases from V and 4 bases from J; bases unmatched to any gene: 5. CDR1 and CDR2 from the germline V gene are DFQATT and SNEGSKA (reference sequence). The CDR3 consists of 15 residues.

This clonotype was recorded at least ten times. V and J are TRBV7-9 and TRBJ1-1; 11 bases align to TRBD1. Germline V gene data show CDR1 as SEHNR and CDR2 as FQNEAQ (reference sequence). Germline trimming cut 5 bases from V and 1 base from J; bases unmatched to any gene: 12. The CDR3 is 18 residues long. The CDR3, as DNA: TGTGCCAGCAGCCCAGTGGGACAGGGGGAAAGTGGGAACACTGAAGCTTTCTTT. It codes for CASSPVGQGESGNTEAFF.

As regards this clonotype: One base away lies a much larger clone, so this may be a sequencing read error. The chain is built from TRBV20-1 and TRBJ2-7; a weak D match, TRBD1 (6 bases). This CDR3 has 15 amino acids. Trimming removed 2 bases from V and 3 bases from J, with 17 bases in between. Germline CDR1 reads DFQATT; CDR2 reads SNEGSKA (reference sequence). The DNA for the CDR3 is TGCAGTGCTAGATGGATCAGGACAGATCTCTACGAGCAGTACTTC. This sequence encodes CSARWIRTDLYEQYF.

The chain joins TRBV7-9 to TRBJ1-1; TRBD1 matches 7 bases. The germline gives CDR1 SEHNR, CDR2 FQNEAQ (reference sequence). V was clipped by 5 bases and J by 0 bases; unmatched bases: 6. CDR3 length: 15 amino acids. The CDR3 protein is CASSTRDSLNTEAFF. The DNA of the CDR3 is TGTGCCAGCAGCACTCGGGACAGCCTGAACACTGAAGCTTTCTTT.

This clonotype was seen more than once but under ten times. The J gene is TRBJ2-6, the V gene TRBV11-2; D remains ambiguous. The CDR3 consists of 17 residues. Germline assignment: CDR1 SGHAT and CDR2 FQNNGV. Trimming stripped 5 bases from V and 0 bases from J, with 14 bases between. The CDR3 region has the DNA TGTGCCAGCAGCCCAAATTCCATCCGCTCTGGGGCCAACGTCCTGACTTTC. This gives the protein CASSPNSIRSGANVLTF.

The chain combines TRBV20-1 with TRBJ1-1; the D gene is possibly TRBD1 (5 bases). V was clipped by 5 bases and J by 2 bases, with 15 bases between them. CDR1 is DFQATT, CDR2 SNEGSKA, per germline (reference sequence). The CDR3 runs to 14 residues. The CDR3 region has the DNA TGCAGTGCTCGTCCCGGGACGGGAAACACTGAAGCTTTCTTT. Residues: CSARPGTGNTEAFF.

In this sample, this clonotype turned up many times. The CDR3 DNA reads TGTGCCAGCAGTGAAGGCAGGAGCTTACCTAACTATGGCTACACCTTC. This sequence encodes CASSEGRSLPNYGYTF. The rearrangement links TRBV2 to TRBJ1-2; D unresolved. This CDR3 has 16 amino acids. Germline V gives CDR1 SNHLY, CDR2 FYNNEI. Between the trimmed V and J ends, which lost 1 base and 0 bases, there was a span of 12 bases.

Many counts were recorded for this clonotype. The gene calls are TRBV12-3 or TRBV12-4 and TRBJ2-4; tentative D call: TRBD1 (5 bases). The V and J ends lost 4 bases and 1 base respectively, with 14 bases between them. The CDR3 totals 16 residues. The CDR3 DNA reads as TGTGCCAGCAGTTCCGGCAGAAGGGGTGCCAAAAACATTCAGTACTTC. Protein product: CASSSGRRGAKNIQYF.

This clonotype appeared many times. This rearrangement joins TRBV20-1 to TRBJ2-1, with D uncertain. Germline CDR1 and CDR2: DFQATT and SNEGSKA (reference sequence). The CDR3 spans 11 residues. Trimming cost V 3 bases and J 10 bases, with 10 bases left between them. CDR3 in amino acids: CSARAFGEQFF. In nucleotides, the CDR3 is TGCAGTGCTAGGGCATTTGGGGAGCAGTTCTTC.

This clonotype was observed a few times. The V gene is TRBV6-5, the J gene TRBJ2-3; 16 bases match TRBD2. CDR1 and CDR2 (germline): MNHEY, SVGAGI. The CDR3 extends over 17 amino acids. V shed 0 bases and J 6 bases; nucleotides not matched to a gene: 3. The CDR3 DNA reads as TGTGCCAGCAGTTACTCCGGGACTAGCGGGAGGGCCGATACGCAGTATTTT. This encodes CASSYSGTSGRADTQYF.

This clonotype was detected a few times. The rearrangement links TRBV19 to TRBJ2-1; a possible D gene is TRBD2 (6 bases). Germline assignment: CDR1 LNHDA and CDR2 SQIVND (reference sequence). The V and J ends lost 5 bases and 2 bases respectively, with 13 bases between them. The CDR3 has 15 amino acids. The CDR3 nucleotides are TGTGCCAGTAGTTTTCCTAGCGATACCTACAATGAGCAGTTCTTC. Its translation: CASSFPSDTYNEQFF.

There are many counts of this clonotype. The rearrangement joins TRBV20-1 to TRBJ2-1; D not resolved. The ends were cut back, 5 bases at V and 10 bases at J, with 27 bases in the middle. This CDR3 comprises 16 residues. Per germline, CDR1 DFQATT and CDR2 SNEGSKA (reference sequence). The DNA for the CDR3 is TGCAGTGCTCCCTCCGGGTGGCCCAAAGGATCATGGGAGCAGTTCTTC. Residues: CSAPSGWPKGSWEQFF.

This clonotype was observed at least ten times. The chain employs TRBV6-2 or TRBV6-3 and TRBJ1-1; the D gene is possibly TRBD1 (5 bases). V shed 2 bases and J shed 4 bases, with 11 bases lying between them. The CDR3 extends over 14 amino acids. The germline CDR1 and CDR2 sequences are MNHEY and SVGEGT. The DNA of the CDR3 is TGTGCCAGCAGTTACGTTGCAGGGCGCACTGAAGCTTTCTTT. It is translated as CASSYVAGRTEAFF.

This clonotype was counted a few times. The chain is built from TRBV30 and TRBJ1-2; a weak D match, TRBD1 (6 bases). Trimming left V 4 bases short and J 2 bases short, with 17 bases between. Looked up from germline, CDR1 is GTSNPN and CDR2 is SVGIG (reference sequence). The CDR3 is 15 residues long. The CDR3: CAWTFPGQTNYGYTF. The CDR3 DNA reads TGTGCCTGGACCTTCCCCGGACAGACCAACTATGGCTACACCTTC.

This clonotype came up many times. The CDR3 loop reads CSAIPPNTGGEQYF. For the CDR3, the DNA is TGCAGTGCTATCCCGCCAAATACAGGGGGCGAGCAGTACTTC. The chain carries TRBV20-1 and TRBJ2-7; 8 bases are a match to TRBD1. The CDR3 is 14 amino acids. Germline CDR1 is DFQATT and CDR2 is SNEGSKA (reference sequence). The J segment lost 6 bases and the V segment lost 4 bases, leaving 11 bases of the junction unmatched.

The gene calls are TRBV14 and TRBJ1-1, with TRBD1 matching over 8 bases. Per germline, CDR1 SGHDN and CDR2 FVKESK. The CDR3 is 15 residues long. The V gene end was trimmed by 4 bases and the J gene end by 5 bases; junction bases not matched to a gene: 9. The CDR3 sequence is CASSLRTGMETEAFF. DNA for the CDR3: TGTGCCAGCAGCCTTAGGACAGGGATGGAGACTGAAGCTTTCTTT.

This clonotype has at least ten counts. Here the CDR3 DNA reads TGTGCCAGCATCCAGGTTGCGGGAGGCCTGGGCGCCCAGTACTTC. Protein product: CASIQVAGGLGAQYF. The J gene is TRBJ2-5, the V gene TRBV7-2, with 8 bases aligning to TRBD2. The V gene's germline CDR1 is SGHTA and CDR2 FQGNSA. The junction had 16 bases not matched to a gene; V was cut back by 7 bases and J by 9 bases. The CDR3 has 15 amino acids. The whole variable domain, filled in from reference TRBV7-2 and TRBJ2-5, reads GAGVSQSPSNKVTEKGKDVELRCDPISGHTALYWYRQSLGQGLEFLIYFQGNSAPDKSGLPSDRFSAERTGGSVSTLTIQRTQQEDSAVYLCASIQVAGGLGAQYFGPGTRLLVL.

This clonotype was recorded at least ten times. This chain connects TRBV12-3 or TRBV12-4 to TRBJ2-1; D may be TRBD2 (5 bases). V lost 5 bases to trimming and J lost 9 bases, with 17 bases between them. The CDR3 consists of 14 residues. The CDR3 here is CASSPMGAYGEQFF. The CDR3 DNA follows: TGTGCCAGCAGTCCGATGGGAGCTTACGGTGAGCAGTTCTTC.

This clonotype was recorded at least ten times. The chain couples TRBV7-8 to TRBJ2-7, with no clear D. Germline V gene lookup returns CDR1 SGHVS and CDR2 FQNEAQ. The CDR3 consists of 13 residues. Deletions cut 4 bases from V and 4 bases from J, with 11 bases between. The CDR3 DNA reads TGTGCCAGCAGCTCTGGCCCCAGGTACGAGCAGTACTTC. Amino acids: CASSSGPRYEQYF.